This entry describes one T cell receptor beta chain. This sample was taken from a study of T cell changes during pregnancy in multiple sclerosis. The CDR3 totals 17 residues. V lost 4 bases to trimming and J lost 3 bases, with 18 bases between them. Germline V CDR1 and CDR2: LGHNA, YNFKEQ. Here immunoSEQ multiplex PCR was the method, and the copy in TCRdb shows in-frame clones only, minus some. The table lists tens of thousands of clones, about nine tenths of them singletons, with around 0.5% in the top ten. This specimen was CD4+ T cells from peripheral blood mononuclear cells, taken in the third trimester of pregnancy. V and J are TRBV4-2 and TRBJ2-2; possibly TRBD2 for D (6 bases). The sequence was collected from a female donor with multiple sclerosis, enrolled in a pregnancy study. CDR3 DNA: TGTGCCAGCAGCCTCTGGACTACCGCCGGGGACACCGGGGAGCTGTTTTTT. Protein sequence: CASSLWTTAGDTGELFF.